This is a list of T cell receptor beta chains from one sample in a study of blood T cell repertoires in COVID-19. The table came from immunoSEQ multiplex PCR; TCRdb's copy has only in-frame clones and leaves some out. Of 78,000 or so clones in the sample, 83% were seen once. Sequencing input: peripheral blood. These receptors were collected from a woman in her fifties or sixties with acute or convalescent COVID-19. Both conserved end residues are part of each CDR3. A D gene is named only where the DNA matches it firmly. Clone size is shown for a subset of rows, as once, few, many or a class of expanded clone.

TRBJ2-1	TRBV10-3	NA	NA	TGTGCCATCAGGATCGGGGGTATCAGGGATGAGCAGTTCTTC	CAIRIGGIRDEQFF
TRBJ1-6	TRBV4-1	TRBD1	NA	TGCGCCAGCAGCCACCTAACGGGGACAGGGGGCTCACCCCTCCACTTT	CASSHLTGTGGSPLHF
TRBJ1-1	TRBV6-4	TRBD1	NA	TGTGCCAGCAGCCGGCAGGGGGGACTCCCAGTTAACACTGAAGCTTTCTTT	CASSRQGGLPVNTEAFF
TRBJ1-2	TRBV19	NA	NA	TGTGCCAGTAGACGACGAGCACTGGAGGGCTACACCTTC	CASRRRALEGYTF
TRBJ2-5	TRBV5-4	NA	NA	TGTGCCTTGGGGAGGTACCAAGAGACCCAGTACTTC	CALGRYQETQYF
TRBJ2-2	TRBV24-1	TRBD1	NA	TGTGCCACCAGTGAACGTAAACCCCGGGACAGGGGGCGCGGTAACACCGGGGAGCTGTTTTTT	CATSERKPRDRGRGNTGELFF
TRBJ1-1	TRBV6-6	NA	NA	TGTGCCAGCAGCCCAGGGGCCGGCCCGAAGACTGAAGCTTTCTTT	CASSPGAGPKTEAFF
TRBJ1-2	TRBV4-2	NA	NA	TGTGCCAGCAGCCAAGACGGCGGTGGCTACACCTTC	CASSQDGGGYTF
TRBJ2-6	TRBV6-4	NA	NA	TGTGCCAGCAGCCCCAGACAGGAACCCCTCTCTGGGGCCAACGTCCTGACTTTC	CASSPRQEPLSGANVLTF
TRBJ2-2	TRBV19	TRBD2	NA	TGTGCCAGTAGTATAGAGGCGGGGGCCGGGGAGCTGTTTTTT	CASSIEAGAGELFF
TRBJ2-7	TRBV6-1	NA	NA	TGTGCCAGCAGTGAAGCGGGCACGGGGGTCTCCTACGAGCAGTACTTC	CASSEAGTGVSYEQYF
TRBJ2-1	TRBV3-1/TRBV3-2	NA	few	TGTGCCAGCAGCCAAGTAGGGGGGGCTTCCTACAATGAGCAGTTCTTC	CASSQVGGASYNEQFF
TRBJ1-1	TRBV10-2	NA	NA	TGCGCCAGCAGTGGCATGACAGTGAACACTGAAGCTTTCTTT	CASSGMTVNTEAFF
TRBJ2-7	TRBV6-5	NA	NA	TGTGCCAGCGGGCAGGGGCTAGCCTACGAGCAGTACTTC	CASGQGLAYEQYF
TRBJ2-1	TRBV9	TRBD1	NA	TGTGCCAGCAGCTCCCACGGACAGGGTGCTAACAATGAGCAGTTCTTC	CASSSHGQGANNEQFF
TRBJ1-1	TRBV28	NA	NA	TGTGCCAGCAGTTTGGGGAGGGTGGCTGAAGCTTTCTTT	CASSLGRVAEAFF
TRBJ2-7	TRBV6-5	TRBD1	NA	TGTGCCAGCGGACGGACAGGGGGCCGCGAGCAGTACTTC	CASGRTGGREQYF
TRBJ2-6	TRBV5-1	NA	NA	TGCGCCAGCAGCTTCTTCGGCCGATGGGACACAAGCTCTGGGGCCAACGTCCTGACTTTC	CASSFFGRWDTSSGANVLTF
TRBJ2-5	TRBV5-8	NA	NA	TGTGCCAGCAGCTCGGGGGACCCCAAAGAGACCCAGTACTTC	CASSSGDPKETQYF
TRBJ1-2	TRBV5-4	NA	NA	TGTGCCAGCAGCCAGGGCATGGGCTATGGCTACACCTTC	CASSQGMGYGYTF
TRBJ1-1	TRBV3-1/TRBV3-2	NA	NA	TGTGCCAGCAGCCGACAGGACGGAGGTACTGAAGCTTTCTTT	CASSRQDGGTEAFF
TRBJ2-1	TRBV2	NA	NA	TGTGCCAGCAGTGATACGGCGGGGCCCTACAATGAGCAGTTCTTC	CASSDTAGPYNEQFF